These 20 T cell receptor beta chains were sequenced from one sample in a study of blood T cell repertoires in COVID-19. Only in-frame clones appear in the TCRdb table, and some are missing; sequencing was by immunoSEQ multiplex PCR. This sample yields more than 400,000 clones, of which 75% to 90% are seen a single time; around 0.64% belongs to the top ten. Sequenced sample: PBMCs or T cells enriched from blood (not recorded which). These receptors all come from a woman between 18 and 29 years old who had recovered from COVID-19.

V and J are TRBV7-9 and TRBJ1-1; possibly TRBD1 for D (5 bases). The ends were cut back, 5 bases at V and 2 bases at J, with 9 bases in the middle. Germline loops: CDR1 SEHNR, CDR2 FQNEAQ (reference sequence). The CDR3 contains 13 residues. The DNA of the CDR3 is TGTGCCAGCAGCATGACAGTCAACACTGAAGCTTTCTTT. Amino acid sequence: CASSMTVNTEAFF. The full variable domain, rest sourced from reference TRBV7-9 and TRBJ1-1, is DTGVSQNPRHKITKRGQNVTFRCDPISEHNRLYWYRQTLGQGPEFLTYFQNEAQLEKSRLLSDRFSAERPKGSFSTLEIQRTEQGDSAMYLCASSMTVNTEAFFGQGTRLTVV.

This chain connects TRBV29-1 to TRBJ2-5; tentatively, D is TRBD1 (5 bases). CDR3 length: 12 amino acids. In germline, CDR1 is SQVTM, CDR2 ANQGSEA. V shed 4 bases and J shed 8 bases, with 14 bases lying between them. The CDR3 protein is CSVGGSLTTQYF. The DNA for the CDR3 is TGCAGCGTTGGGGGCTCCCTCACAACCCAGTACTTC.

The chain uses TRBV27 and TRBJ2-7; 8 bases line up with TRBD1. The CDR3 is made up of 14 amino acids. Germline trimming cut 5 bases from V and 6 bases from J; bases unmatched to any gene: 9. Germline V gives CDR1 MNHEY, CDR2 SMNVEV (reference sequence). In nucleotides, the CDR3 is TGTGCCAGCAGTGCCCGGGACAGGAACGGCGAGCAGTACTTC. It codes for CASSARDRNGEQYF.

This rearrangement joins TRBV30 to TRBJ2-5; 7 bases fit TRBD1. V gave up 4 bases and J gave up 5 bases; unmatched junction bases: 1. This CDR3 region has 11 residues. CDR1 is GTSNPN and CDR2 is SVGIG in the germline V gene (reference sequence). For the CDR3, the DNA is TGTGCCTGGATCAGGGGGGAGACCCAGTACTTC. It yields the protein CAWIRGETQYF.

This clone was recorded only once. This chain links TRBV6-1 with TRBJ2-1, with TRBD2 matching over 10 bases. Trimming at V came to 2 bases and at J to 10 bases, leaving 5 bases not matched to a gene. The CDR3 is 14 amino acids. Germline CDR1 reads MNHNS; CDR2 reads SASEGT. CDR3 residues: CASSELETSGEQFF. The CDR3, as DNA: TGTGCCAGCAGTGAACTAGAGACTAGCGGGGAGCAGTTCTTC.

This clone was counted a single time. This chain joins TRBV28 and TRBJ2-2, with D possibly matching TRBD1 (6 bases). Germline CDR1 MDHEN, CDR2 SYDVKM. Trimming removed 6 bases from V and 5 bases from J, with 13 bases in between. There are 14 residues in the CDR3. CDR3 nucleotide sequence: TGTGCCAGCAGCCTGATCCAGGGGACCGGGGAGCTGTTTTTT. The encoded protein is CASSLIQGTGELFF.

The chain has TRBV6-6 and TRBJ1-2; 7 bases match TRBD1. The CDR3 has 14 residues. Per germline, CDR1 MNHNY and CDR2 SVGAGI (reference sequence). V was pared by 5 bases and J by 5 bases, with 8 bases of the junction left unmatched. Here the CDR3 reads CASSRDRDWYGYTF. The CDR3 DNA is TGTGCCAGCAGTCGAGACAGGGATTGGTATGGCTACACCTTC.

This clone appeared a single time. The gene calls are TRBV7-9 and TRBJ1-1; 7 bases are a match to TRBD1. CDR3 length equals 15 residues. Germline V gives CDR1 SEHNR, CDR2 FQNEAQ (reference sequence). The V segment lost 5 bases and the J segment 5 bases; nucleotides outside the gene matches: 11. The CDR3 sequence: CASSPDTGDGTEAFF. The CDR3 DNA sequence: TGTGCCAGCAGCCCGGACACAGGGGATGGAACTGAAGCTTTCTTT.

This chain joins TRBV19 and TRBJ1-1; 7 bases align to TRBD1. The germline V gene has CDR1 LNHDA and CDR2 SQIVND (reference sequence). J was trimmed by 1 base and V by 5 bases; bases with no gene match: 4. This CDR3 is built from 14 residues. CDR3 nucleotide sequence: TGTGCCAGTAGTCGGACAGGCCAGAACACTGAAGCTTTCTTT. Its translation: CASSRTGQNTEAFF.

The V gene is TRBV28, the J gene TRBJ1-2; D is unresolved. With 8 bases removed from V and 3 bases from J, the gap between germline ends came to 19 bases. The CDR3 is 15 residues long. CDR1 MDHEN and CDR2 SYDVKM come from the germline V gene. In DNA, the CDR3 is TGTGCCAGCGGACTTATGCGGGCTTCATACTATGGCTACACCTTC. It encodes CASGLMRASYYGYTF.

The gene calls are TRBV9 and TRBJ1-2; D remains unclear. Trimming left V 0 bases short and J 6 bases short, with 15 bases between. The CDR3 totals 15 residues. CDR1 is SGDLS and CDR2 is YYNGEE in the germline V gene. CDR3 loop: CASSVGASSEDGYTF. The CDR3 nucleotides read TGTGCCAGCAGCGTAGGAGCGTCGTCGGAAGATGGCTACACCTTC.

This chain links TRBV2 with TRBJ1-2, with 8 bases fitting TRBD1. The CDR3 sequence is 12 residues long. Looked up from germline, CDR1 is SNHLY and CDR2 is FYNNEI. The V gene end was trimmed by 7 bases and the J gene end by 8 bases; junction bases not matched to a gene: 6. The DNA of the CDR3 is TGTGCCAGCATAGGACAGGGCGAGGGCTACACCTTC. The encoded protein is CASIGQGEGYTF.

The chain joins TRBV9 to TRBJ2-1; 11 nucleotides agree with TRBD1. J was trimmed by 6 bases and V by 2 bases; bases with no gene match: 4. Germline V gene data show CDR1 as SGDLS and CDR2 as YYNGEE. This CDR3 has 15 residues. For the CDR3, the DNA is TGTGCCAGCAGCGTCTCCGGGACAGGGGGCAATGAGCAGTTCTTC. Its translation is CASSVSGTGGNEQFF.

The gene calls are TRBV28 and TRBJ1-3, with TRBD1 as a possible D gene (6 bases). Trimming shortened V by 2 bases and J by 0 bases, and 8 bases separated the two germline ends. The CDR3 length is 15 residues. Per the germline V gene, CDR1 is MDHEN and CDR2 is SYDVKM. The CDR3 sequence is CASSLRGASGNTIYF. The DNA for the CDR3 is TGTGCCAGCAGTTTACGGGGGGCCTCTGGAAACACCATATATTTT.

The CDR3 bases are TGTGCCAGCAGTGAAGGCGGCTTTCGGAATTCACCCCTCCACTTT. Protein: CASSEGGFRNSPLHF. V gene TRBV6-4 combines with J gene TRBJ1-6; D unclear. The CDR3 is 15 residues long. V was pared by 3 bases and J by 7 bases, with 13 bases between. From germline, CDR1 is MRHNA and CDR2 SNTAGT.

A single count supports this clone. The DNA for the CDR3 is TGTGCCAGCAGCGAGGGACAGGGCAGTTTGAGGGGGACTGAAGCTTTCTTT. This gives the protein CASSEGQGSLRGTEAFF. V and J are TRBV9 and TRBJ1-1, with 9 nucleotides matching TRBD1. V was clipped by 3 bases and J by 5 bases; unmatched bases: 14. This CDR3 region has 17 residues. The germline V gene has CDR1 SGDLS and CDR2 YYNGEE.

The chain recombines TRBV5-1 with TRBJ2-5, with 7 bases lining up with TRBD1. J lost 2 bases, V lost 3 bases, and 7 bases had no gene match. Germline V CDR1 and CDR2: SGHRS, YFSETQ. The CDR3 is made up of 15 amino acids. The CDR3 loop reads CASSSLGQPQETQYF. The CDR3 DNA reads TGCGCCAGCAGCTCCCTGGGACAGCCTCAAGAGACCCAGTACTTC.

V and J are TRBV4-1 and TRBJ1-1; D gene ambiguous. The CDR3 covers 16 residues. The ends were cut back, 1 base at V and 6 bases at J, with 18 bases in the middle. Germline CDR1 reads MGHRA; CDR2 reads YSYEKL. CDR3 nucleotide sequence: TGCGCCAGCAGCCAAGGCGGGTTTCGGGGTAGCGCTGAAGCTTTCTTT. Protein product: CASSQGGFRGSAEAFF.

This clone is a singleton in its sample. This sequence joins TRBV7-9 and TRBJ1-4, with D perhaps matching TRBD1 (5 bases). The CDR3 loop spans 14 amino acids. The V end was cut by 5 bases, the J end by 4 bases, with 11 bases between. From germline, CDR1 is SEHNR and CDR2 FQNEAQ (reference sequence). The CDR3 DNA follows: TGTGCCAGCAGCCCGGGGGTTGGTAATGAAAAACTGTTTTTT. Amino acid sequence: CASSPGVGNEKLFF.

The chain is built from TRBV6-6 and TRBJ1-3; TRBD1 aligns across 7 bases. The CDR3 consists of 14 residues. Germline V gene lookup returns CDR1 MNHNY and CDR2 SVGAGI (reference sequence). Unmatched junction bases numbered 6, after V lost 7 bases and J lost 3 bases. CDR3: CASTVTGIGNTIYF. CDR3 DNA sequence: TGTGCCAGCACCGTGACAGGGATTGGAAACACCATATATTTT.